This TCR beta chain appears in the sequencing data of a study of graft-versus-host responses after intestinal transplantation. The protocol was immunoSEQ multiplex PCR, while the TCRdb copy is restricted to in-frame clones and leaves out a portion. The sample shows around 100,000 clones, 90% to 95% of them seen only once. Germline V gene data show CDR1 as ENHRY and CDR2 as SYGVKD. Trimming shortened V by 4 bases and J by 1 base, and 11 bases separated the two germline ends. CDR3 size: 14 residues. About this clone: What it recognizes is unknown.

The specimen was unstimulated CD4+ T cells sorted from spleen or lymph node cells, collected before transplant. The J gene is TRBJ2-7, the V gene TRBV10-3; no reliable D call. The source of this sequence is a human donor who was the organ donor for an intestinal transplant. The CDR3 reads CAISGSAQSYEQYF. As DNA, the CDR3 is TGTGCCATCAGTGGGTCAGCTCAATCCTACGAGCAGTACTTC.